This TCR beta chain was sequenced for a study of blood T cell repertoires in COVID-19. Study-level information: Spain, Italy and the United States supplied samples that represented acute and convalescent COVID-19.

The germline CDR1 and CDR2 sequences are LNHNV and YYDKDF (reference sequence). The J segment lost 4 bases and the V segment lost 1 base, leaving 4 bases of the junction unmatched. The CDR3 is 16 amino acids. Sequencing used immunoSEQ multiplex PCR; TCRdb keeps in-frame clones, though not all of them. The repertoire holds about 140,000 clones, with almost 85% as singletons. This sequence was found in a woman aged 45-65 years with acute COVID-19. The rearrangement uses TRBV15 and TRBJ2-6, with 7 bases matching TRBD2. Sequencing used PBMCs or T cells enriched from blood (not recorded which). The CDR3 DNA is TGTGCCACCAGCAGAGGGGAGGGTTCGGGGGCCAACGTCCTGACTTTC. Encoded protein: CATSRGEGSGANVLTF.